Here is one TCR beta chain with its context. Its antigen is still unknown. This entry belongs to a study of T cell repertoires in cytomegalovirus infection. Study overall: Selection of CMV epitopes for the study included recently identified HLA-C-restricted and well-studied HLA-B-restricted ones. Public signatures in TCR beta pointed to CMV infection and matching HLA type. Regarding the study as a whole: Summed frequency of shared TCR beta families picked out CMV carriers who also had the relevant HLA. The response measured ex vivo was dominated by TCR beta clonotypes (HLA-C-restricted and CMV-specific).

MiXCR was run by TCRdb on the reads, yielding one entry per CDR3 protein. The table includes some 700,000 distinct CDR3 sequences, 30% to 40% detected once. This sequence was found in a human donor in good health (CMV status not recorded). Some clones in this sample may be carry-over from other donors' samples. The sequencing here drew on cultured PBMCs, taken from culture after CMV antigen stimulation.

The CDR3 spells CASSHRHPEAFF. Written as DNA, the CDR3 is TGTGCCAGCTCACACCGACACCCTGAAGCTTTCTTT. The gene calls are TRBV18 and TRBJ1-1; D call uncertain. Trimming stripped 4 bases from V and 6 bases from J, with 9 bases between. Germline-derived CDR1 and CDR2 are KGHSH and LQKENI. The CDR3 has 12 residues.